Shown below are 2 T cell receptor beta chains from a single sample sequenced in a study of T cell clonality in common variable immunodeficiency. Profiled with immunoSEQ multiplex PCR; TCRdb holds only in-frame clones, not every one. Observed in the sample are approximately 50,000 clones, none of them singletons. Material for sequencing was peripheral blood mononuclear cells. The receptors were sampled from a person aged 18 to 69 in good health.

This clone was recorded many times. The read ends 3 residues before the CDR3 terminus; that terminus is restored from the germline J gene. The V call is TRBV19, the J call TRBJ2-2, with 8 bases aligning to TRBD2. Germline V CDR1 and CDR2: LNHDA, SQIVND (reference sequence). This CDR3 is built from 15 residues. V shed 2 bases, J shed 4 bases, and the junction held 3 bases outside the gene matches. CDR3: CASSITSGSTGELFF. The sequenced CDR3 bases are TGTGCCAGTAGTATAACTAGCGGTAGCACCGGGGAG.

There are many counts of this clone. The CDR3 end lies 3 residues beyond the end of the read and is filled in from the germline J gene. Other nucleotide sequences in the sample specify the same CDR3. The rearrangement joins TRBV6-1 to TRBJ1-3; possibly TRBD1 for D (5 bases). CDR1 is MNHNS and CDR2 is SASEGT in the germline V gene. The germline V and J ends were trimmed by 8 bases and 0 bases, with 11 bases remaining between them. CDR3 length equals 14 residues. The CDR3 DNA, read in part, is TGTGCCAGCGGTGGGGCGTACTCTGGAAACACC. It is translated as CASGGAYSGNT. From start to end, the CDR3 is CASGGAYSGNTIYF.